In this sample, the clone carrying this T cell receptor (beta chain) turned up a few times. Each CDR3 protein is one row after TCRdb ran MiXCR on the 5' RACE reads. Of a few hundred thousand distinct CDR3 sequences in the sample, approximately 16% were seen once. This entry is derived from a study of T-cell memory formation after mild COVID-19. Germline V gene sequence: CDR1 MNHEY, CDR2 SVGAGI. This CDR3 has 13 amino acids. Trimming cost V 3 bases and J 5 bases, with 8 bases left between them. The chain is built from TRBV6-5 and TRBJ1-5, with a possible D match to TRBD1 (5 bases). This receptor was taken from a man aged 18 to 29 who had mild COVID-19 (a few samples of this study predate the infection). Cell type and time point are not known. The sequencing input was PBMCs or a T cell subset sorted from them (not recorded which). The CDR3: CASSYNRHQPQHF. The DNA for the CDR3 is TGTGCCAGCAGTTATAACAGGCATCAGCCCCAGCATTTT.